The 9 T cell receptor beta chains in this list originate from one sample, sequenced in a study of spatial heterogeneity in lung cancer. Notes on the study in general: Mutation tallies in tumors tracked expanded intratumoral alpha and beta TCR counts.

One entry per CDR3 protein results from TCRdb running MiXCR on the 5' RACE reads. The sample consists of 2,300 or so distinct CDR3 sequences, less than 25% of them appearing once. Their antigens are not known. Sample time point: sample taken at primary tumor resection. The sequencing used lung tumor tissue, collected at surgery. The source is a male donor with early-stage non-small cell lung cancer.

This clonotype is categorized as medium-sized. The J gene is TRBJ1-1, the V gene TRBV6-2 or TRBV6-3; 8 positions match TRBD1. The CDR3 has 15 amino acids. Germline V CDR1 and CDR2: MNHEY, SVGEGT. V shed 6 bases and J 1 base; nucleotides not matched to a gene: 7. This CDR3 reads CASRNWDRRNTEAFF. DNA of the CDR3: TGTGCCAGCAGGAATTGGGACAGGCGGAACACTGAAGCTTTCTTT.

This clonotype was detected a few times. The chain employs TRBV3-1 and TRBJ1-2; D remains unclear. The germline CDR1 and CDR2 sequences are LGHDT and YNNKEL (reference sequence). The CDR3 loop spans 11 amino acids. V was trimmed by 1 base and J by 5 bases, leaving 2 bases between them. CDR3 bases: TGTGCCAGCAGCCAAGGGTATGGCTACACCTTC. As protein: CASSQGYGYTF.

This clonotype was observed at least ten times. CDR3 sequence (DNA): TGTGCCAGCAGCCCCCACGACACTGGCAATCAGCCCCAGCATTTT. Its translation is CASSPHDTGNQPQHF. V usage is TRBV7-2 and J usage is TRBJ1-5; the D is unclear. The V end lost 5 bases, the J end lost 2 bases, and 13 bases lay between the germline ends. The CDR3 has 15 residues. Per the germline V gene, CDR1 is SGHTA and CDR2 is FQGNSA.

In its sample, this clonotype ranks as medium-sized. The chain recombines TRBV28 with TRBJ2-3; no reliable D call. The CDR3 totals 13 residues. Germline CDR1 and CDR2: MDHEN and SYDVKM. With 5 bases removed from V and 2 bases from J, the gap between germline ends came to 8 bases. The CDR3 spells CASSTRPTDTQYF. In DNA form, the CDR3 reads TGTGCCAGCAGTACCAGACCCACAGATACGCAGTATTTT.

This clonotype is classed as medium-sized. V and J are TRBV29-1 and TRBJ1-1, with D unclear. V was shortened by 1 base and J by 1 base, with 7 bases between the two germline ends. The length of the CDR3 is 13 residues. Germline CDR1 SQVTM, CDR2 ANQGSEA. The CDR3 here is CSVEVRKNTEAFF. DNA of the CDR3: TGCAGCGTTGAAGTTCGAAAGAACACTGAAGCTTTCTTT.

This clonotype was observed at least ten times. V is TRBV19 and J is TRBJ2-2; weak D call: TRBD1 (6 bases). Germline CDR1 LNHDA, CDR2 SQIVND (reference sequence). The CDR3 sequence is 16 residues long. V lost 3 bases and J lost 1, with 12 bases in between. The CDR3 is CASSISSTGNTGELFF. CDR3 DNA: TGTGCCAGTAGTATTTCCTCGACAGGGAACACCGGGGAGCTGTTTTTT.

This clonotype is deemed large. The V and J genes are TRBV2 and TRBJ1-1; tentatively, D is TRBD1 (6 bases). Germline V lookup: CDR1 SNHLY, CDR2 FYNNEI. The V end lost 6 bases, the J end lost 8 bases, and 16 bases lay between the germline ends. The CDR3 sequence is 13 residues long. CDR3 region: CASRGGGGPEAFF. DNA for the CDR3: TGTGCCAGCAGGGGTGGAGGGGGGCCCGAAGCTTTCTTT.

This clonotype rates as medium-sized. This chain connects TRBV20-1 to TRBJ1-4, with D maybe TRBD1 (5 bases). Germline V gene lookup returns CDR1 DFQATT and CDR2 SNEGSKA (reference sequence). V was shortened by 5 bases and J by 6 bases, with 13 bases between the two germline ends. This CDR3 has 13 residues. The CDR3, as DNA: TGCAGTGCTCTTCTTGGGGCGGATGAAAAACTGTTTTTT. Translation: CSALLGADEKLFF.

This clonotype was counted only a few times. This chain links TRBV5-5 with TRBJ2-5, with no clear D. This CDR3 contains 16 residues. The V gene's germline CDR1 is SGHKS and CDR2 YYEKEE (reference sequence). Trimming pared 2 bases from V and 2 bases from J, leaving 16 bases between. The CDR3 is CASSFAGGRTQETQYF. CDR3 coding DNA: TGTGCCAGCAGCTTTGCCGGCGGACGAACTCAAGAGACCCAGTACTTC.